A single TCR beta chain is shown here with its context. Its antigen remains unidentified. Base qualities were left out, and no much larger clone turns up one base away. The collaborating institutions used their own protocols to collect whole blood in K2EDTA tubes. For TCRbeta analysis, collaborator samples were shipped as frozen whole blood, as isolated PBMCs, or as DNA extracted from either sample type. From cysteine to phenylalanine, the CDR3 is 15 amino acids long. The read is trimmed to its CDR3 DNA, 45 bases read in frame from base 1. Taken from the germline V gene, the CDR1 and CDR2 loops are MDHEN and SYDVKM. Trimming takes 2 bases from V and 7 bases from J, and the germline ends sit 14 bases apart. The immunoSEQ Assay, a bias-controlled multiplex PCR, was used to amplify TCRbeta CDR3 regions from genomic DNA. For the original study's pipeline: Nucleated cell counts per sample were estimated from amplification of reference gene primers within the assay. To quantify the absolute abundance of each unique TCRbeta CDR3 rearrangement, sequence reads were collapsed and filtered. For each sample, productive Simpson clonality was calculated by taking the square root of Simpson's diversity index across productive rearrangements. The immuneACCESS repertoire file appears here via TCRdb, limited to in-frame rearrangements. These files lack a portion of the clones; in checked studies, under half of the deficit traces to unresolved V genes, and the cause of the others is not known. That table supplies the V and J calls and clone size; D and trimming were determined from the DNA. For this sample there are 110,000 or so clones; approximately 90% appear just once. In total, the top ten clones hold around 30% of the sample.

The sample comes from a study of blood T cell repertoires in COVID-19 (dated by TCRdb to 2018 to 2020). In the study overall: The collaborator samples originated in the United States, Italy and Spain and spanned the acute and convalescent phases of COVID-19. The material from the prospective study consisted of cDNA or gDNA derived from T cells, B-cell-depleted T cells, or PBMCs. The repertoires were released in a freely available public database meant as a resource for research on the immune response to SARS-CoV-2. The dataset comprised deeply sampled blood TCRbeta repertoires from subjects exposed to, actively infected with, or recovered from COVID-19. The sample metadata nearly always contained a de-identified subject ID, COVID-19 status, age in years and sex. Where available, HLA class I and class II types were obtained from metadata supplied by the sample provider rather than from assay-based typing. Samples were obtained from the ongoing ImmuneRACE study (first 160 participants) and from 1,200 or so subjects provided by 6 global collaborators. Beyond this particular receptor, the publication reports: How much clinical and demographic metadata was included differed by source and by participant, and the metadata was provided uncurated.

This clonotype was obtained from a man aged 65-85 years with active or convalescent COVID-19. Sequencing input: peripheral blood. The chain is encoded by TRBV28 joined to TRBJ2-2; the D segment could be TRBD2, given 5 matching bases. The CDR3 sequence is CASSLAGHVVGELFF. The sequenced DNA is TGTGCCAGCAGTTTAGCGGGCCATGTCGTCGGGGAGCTGTTTTTT.